The 16 T cell receptor beta chains below come from one sample, sequenced in a study of cytomegalovirus exposure and HLA in healthy donors. 60 Vbeta and 13 Jbeta primers were used in PCR. TCRdb's copy holds only in-frame clones and misses some; the assay was immunoSEQ multiplex PCR. The sample has about 130,000 clones; roughly four fifths are singletons. Sample: PBMCs. Receptor source: a man aged 50 to 59 in good health and CMV-seronegative.

This chain connects TRBV28 to TRBJ1-1; D call uncertain. With 2 bases removed from V and 6 bases from J, the gap between germline ends came to 7 bases. This CDR3 has 12 residues. Germline V CDR1 and CDR2: MDHEN, SYDVKM. The CDR3 bases are TGTGCCAGCAGTTTAGGTGGAGCTGAAGCTTTCTTT. It is translated as CASSLGGAEAFF.

CDR3 sequence: CASSERLGGGIYEQYF. In DNA, the CDR3 is TGTGCCAGCAGCGAGAGGCTTGGAGGGGGCATCTACGAGCAGTACTTC. This chain links TRBV11-2 with TRBJ2-7; a weak D match, TRBD1 (7 bases). This CDR3 region has 16 residues. V shed 5 bases and J shed 3 bases, with 20 bases lying between them. CDR1 SGHAT and CDR2 FQNNGV come from the germline V gene.

This clone was recorded only once. This chain connects TRBV5-5 to TRBJ2-4, with D perhaps matching TRBD2 (6 bases). Trimming took 2 bases from V and 8 from J, leaving 11 bases between them. Per the germline V gene, CDR1 is SGHKS and CDR2 is YYEKEE (reference sequence). This CDR3 is built from 13 residues. This CDR3 reads CASSFSGGYIQYF. The CDR3 DNA reads as TGTGCCAGCAGCTTCTCCGGGGGATACATTCAGTACTTC. The complete variable domain, with remaining parts taken from reference TRBV5-5 and TRBJ2-4, reads DAGVTQSPTHLIKTRGQQVTLRCSPISGHKSVSWYQQVLGQGPQFIFQYYEKEERGRGNFPDRFSARQFPNYSSELNVNALLLGDSALYLCASSFSGGYIQYFGAGTRLSVL.

This chain connects TRBV5-6 to TRBJ1-1, with unresolved D. Germline V lookup: CDR1 SGHDT, CDR2 YYEEEE. CDR3 length: 13 amino acids. Trimming took off 1 base at V and 3 bases at J, with 7 bases between the two ends. The CDR3 nucleotides read TGTGCCAGCAGCTTGCCGGGAGACACTGAAGCTTTCTTT. Encoded protein: CASSLPGDTEAFF.

The V call is TRBV10-3, the J call TRBJ2-3, with D maybe TRBD1 (6 bases). Germline CDR1 is ENHRY and CDR2 is SYGVKD. CDR3 size: 15 residues. V lost 2 bases to trimming and J lost 6 bases, with 15 bases between them. In DNA form, the CDR3 reads TGTGCCATCAGTGAGACCCGACCAGGGGTGGATACGCAGTATTTT. It yields the protein CAISETRPGVDTQYF.

The table lists this clone with a few counts. This chain joins TRBV7-2 and TRBJ2-1; 12 positions match TRBD2. Looked up from germline, CDR1 is SGHTA and CDR2 is FQGNSA. The CDR3 is made up of 17 amino acids. Losses at the gene ends were 4 bases for V and 4 bases for J; bases not matched to a gene: 8. The DNA for the CDR3 is TGTGCCAGCAGCTATTCTAGCGGGGGGGCAGGGTACAATGAGCAGTTCTTC. It encodes CASSYSSGGAGYNEQFF.

The rearrangement links TRBV5-1 to TRBJ2-5; 14 bases match TRBD2. Germline V CDR1 and CDR2: SGHRS, YFSETQ. V dropped 0 bases and J dropped 4; count of bases not matched to a gene: 5. The CDR3 sequence is 17 residues long. This CDR3 is CASSLVGTSGGGETQYF. For the CDR3, the DNA is TGCGCCAGCAGCTTGGTTGGGACTAGCGGGGGCGGAGAGACCCAGTACTTC.

The chain joins TRBV6-4 to TRBJ2-3; a weak D match, TRBD1 (5 bases). V gave up 6 bases and J gave up 2 bases, with 9 bases separating them. Germline values: CDR1 MRHNA, CDR2 SNTAGT. The CDR3 totals 13 residues. Here the CDR3 reads CASRGPNTDTQYF. CDR3 nucleotide sequence: TGTGCCAGCAGGGGGCCCAACACAGATACGCAGTATTTT.

There are a few counts of this clone. The chain couples TRBV5-1 to TRBJ1-6; possible D gene TRBD1, 6 bases. Germline V gives CDR1 SGHRS, CDR2 YFSETQ. With 0 bases removed from V and 1 base from J, the gap between germline ends came to 8 bases. The CDR3 runs 16 residues. The CDR3 here is CASSLEGGSYNSPLHF. The CDR3 nucleotides are TGCGCCAGCAGCTTGGAGGGGGGGTCCTATAATTCACCCCTCCACTTT. Together with reference TRBV5-1 and TRBJ1-6, the CDR3 gives the full variable domain: KAGVTQTPRYLIKTRGQQVTLSCSPISGHRSVSWYQQTPGQGLQFLFEYFSETQRNKGNFPGRFSGRQFSNSRSEMNVSTLELGDSALYLCASSLEGGSYNSPLHFGNGTRLTVT.

Concerning this clone itself: The sample holds other DNA sequences that translate to the same CDR3. This chain joins TRBV7-2 and TRBJ1-6; 7 bases line up with TRBD1. The CDR3 extends over 15 amino acids. The V and J ends lost 5 bases and 11 bases, in that order; junction bases with no gene match: 12. CDR1 is SGHTA, CDR2 FQGNSA, per germline. The CDR3 reads CASSPLGARGTPLHF. In nucleotides, the CDR3 is TGTGCCAGCAGCCCACTAGGGGCCAGGGGGACACCCCTCCACTTT.

This clone was detected a few times. V and J are TRBV1 and TRBJ2-3; the tabulated D call, TRBD2, remains unverified against the DNA. TRBV1 is deemed a pseudogene. The length of the CDR3 is 16 residues. CDR3 sequence: CTSSQFKPCYTDTQYF. CDR3 DNA sequence: TGCACCAGCAGCCAATTCAAGCCATGTTATACAGATACGCAGTATTTT.

This chain joins TRBV19 and TRBJ1-6; D is unresolved. Germline CDR1 and CDR2: LNHDA and SQIVND (reference sequence). The V end was cut by 2 bases, the J end by 8 bases, with 13 bases between. This CDR3 is built from 15 residues. The CDR3 here is CASSIFALTDSPLHF. CDR3 coding DNA: TGTGCCAGTAGTATATTTGCCCTAACGGATTCACCCCTCCACTTT.

A single count supports this clone. The genes are TRBV19 and TRBJ1-3; TRBD1 agrees at 8 bases. Germline CDR1 reads LNHDA; CDR2 reads SQIVND (reference sequence). This CDR3 spans 17 amino acids. J lost 0 bases, V lost 6 bases, and 10 bases had no gene match. DNA of the CDR3: TGTGCCAGTAGATTAAACAGGGGGAGCGGCTCTGGAAACACCATATATTTT. Residues: CASRLNRGSGSGNTIYF.

The chain couples TRBV6-5 to TRBJ2-7; D gene ambiguous. The CDR3 loop spans 15 amino acids. The germline V gene encodes CDR1 MNHEY and CDR2 SVGAGI. Trimming stripped 4 bases from V and 0 bases from J, with 13 bases between. The CDR3 DNA follows: TGTGCCAGCAGTTCCACAGAGCAACTCTCCTACGAGCAGTACTTC. This codes for CASSSTEQLSYEQYF.

This clone was seen only a few times. This rearrangement joins TRBV5-1 to TRBJ2-5; the match to TRBD2 covers 8 bases. The V and J ends lost 0 bases and 5 bases, in that order; junction bases with no gene match: 9. Germline loops: CDR1 SGHRS, CDR2 YFSETQ. This CDR3 has 16 residues. CDR3 residues: CASSLAGTSVPETQYF. The DNA for the CDR3 is TGCGCCAGCAGCTTGGCTGGGACTAGTGTACCGGAGACCCAGTACTTC.

This chain uses TRBV10-1 with TRBJ1-5; weak D call: TRBD1 (5 bases). Germline values: CDR1 WNHNN, CDR2 SYGVQD (reference sequence). The CDR3 loop spans 14 amino acids. The germline V and J ends were trimmed by 2 bases and 5 bases, with 10 bases remaining between them. The CDR3 is CASSEGGVDQPQHF. The CDR3 DNA follows: TGCGCCAGCAGTGAGGGGGGGGTAGATCAGCCCCAGCATTTT.